Below are 30 T cell receptor beta chains sequenced from a single sample in a study of siplizumab effects on memory and regulatory T cells. The method was immunoSEQ multiplex PCR; TCRdb's version includes in-frame clones alone and lacks a portion of them. The top ten hold approximately 17% of the sample, which has some 80,000 clones, just under 95% seen once. Input material: CD8+ T cells sorted from blood. All receptors come from a human donor in good health.

This clone was detected a few times. The rearrangement joins TRBV19 to TRBJ2-7; TRBD2 aligns across 9 bases. V gave up 6 bases and J gave up 0 bases; unmatched junction bases: 3. Looked up from germline, CDR1 is LNHDA and CDR2 is SQIVND (reference sequence). The CDR3 runs to 14 residues. CDR3 residues: CASSWTSDSYEQYF. The CDR3 coding sequence is TGTGCCAGTAGCTGGACTAGCGACTCCTACGAGCAGTACTTC.

The chain links TRBV5-8 to TRBJ2-1; 9 bases line up with TRBD2. The CDR3 is made up of 17 amino acids. Unmatched junction bases numbered 12, after V lost 4 bases and J lost 4 bases. Germline values: CDR1 SGHTS, CDR2 YDEGEE. CDR3: CASSGEVASGTYNEQFF. The CDR3 DNA sequence: TGTGCCAGCAGCGGGGAAGTCGCTAGCGGGACTTACAATGAGCAGTTCTTC.

V and J are TRBV28 and TRBJ2-1, with 13 positions matching TRBD2. The junction had 19 bases not matched to a gene; V was cut back by 4 bases and J by 7 bases. Germline lookup yields CDR1 MDHEN and CDR2 SYDVKM. This CDR3 region has 20 residues. CDR3 DNA: TGTGCCAGCAGTTACTTATCCGGGACTAGCGGGACCCGGCCCTGGAATGAGCAGTTCTTC. Its translation: CASSYLSGTSGTRPWNEQFF.

This sequence joins TRBV7-9 and TRBJ2-2; D possibly corresponds to TRBD2 (5 bases). CDR3 length equals 15 residues. CDR1 is SEHNR, CDR2 FQNEAQ, per germline (reference sequence). Trimming pared 1 base from V and 1 base from J, leaving 7 bases between. The CDR3 sequence is CASSLVEGNTGELFF. CDR3 sequence (DNA): TGTGCCAGCAGCTTAGTAGAGGGGAACACCGGGGAGCTGTTTTTT.

CDR3 amino acids: CASSSQREDGNEQFF. CDR3 in DNA: TGTGCCAGCAGCTCCCAGCGGGAGGACGGTAATGAGCAGTTCTTC. The rearrangement links TRBV5-4 to TRBJ2-1; 9 nucleotides align to TRBD2. This CDR3 region has 15 residues. J was trimmed by 7 bases and V by 3 bases; bases with no gene match: 8. The germline CDR1 and CDR2 sequences are SGHNT and YYREEE (reference sequence).

The J gene is TRBJ2-7, the V gene TRBV4-1, with 7 bases fitting TRBD2. The J segment lost 1 base and the V segment lost 4 bases, leaving 4 bases of the junction unmatched. The germline V gene has CDR1 MGHRA and CDR2 YSYEKL. There are 14 residues in the CDR3. CDR3 sequence: CASSPSGLSYEQYF. The CDR3 DNA reads as TGCGCCAGCAGCCCTAGCGGACTTTCCTACGAGCAGTACTTC.

Concerning this clone: This sample includes further DNA sequences coding for the same CDR3. The V and J genes are TRBV11-2 and TRBJ1-2, with 9 bases matching TRBD1. Germline CDR1 reads SGHAT; CDR2 reads FQNNGV. J lost 2 bases, V lost 3 bases, and 1 base had no gene match. This CDR3 has 14 residues. The CDR3 loop reads CASSLGQGNYGYTF. The CDR3 DNA reads TGTGCCAGCAGCTTGGGACAGGGCAACTATGGCTACACCTTC. The full variable domain, completed using reference TRBV11-2 and TRBJ1-2, is EAGVAQSPRYKIIEKRQSVAFWCNPISGHATLYWYQQILGQGPKLLIQFQNNGVVDDSQLPKDRFSAERLKGVDSTLKIQPAKLEDSAVYLCASSLGQGNYGYTFGSGTRLTVV.

CDR3 loop: CASGKSGGVNEQFF. CDR3 in DNA: TGTGCCAGCGGCAAATCGGGAGGGGTGAATGAGCAGTTCTTC. The chain is built from TRBV7-6 and TRBJ2-1; 8 bases fit TRBD2. This CDR3 spans 14 amino acids. Trimming cost V 8 bases and J 7 bases; bases outside gene matches: 10. The germline V gene encodes CDR1 SGHVS and CDR2 FNYEAQ.

V is TRBV11-2 and J is TRBJ2-3; 10 nucleotides line up with TRBD2. Looked up from germline, CDR1 is SGHAT and CDR2 is FQNNGV. The length of the CDR3 is 16 residues. J lost 0 bases, V lost 1 base, and 1 base had no gene match. CDR3 coding DNA: TGTGCCAGCAGCTTAGTTAGCGGGAGGAGCACAGATACGCAGTATTTT. It is translated as CASSLVSGRSTDTQYF.

This chain connects TRBV7-2 to TRBJ2-1, with 8 positions matching TRBD1. V lost 4 bases to trimming and J lost 7 bases; unmatched junction nucleotides: 9. This CDR3 contains 15 residues. The V gene's germline CDR1 is SGHTA and CDR2 FQGNSA. This chain's CDR3 is CASSSHRDRRNEQFF. DNA of the CDR3: TGTGCCAGCAGCTCTCACCGGGACAGGCGGAATGAGCAGTTCTTC. Together with reference TRBV7-2 and TRBJ2-1, the CDR3 gives the full variable domain: GAGVSQSPSNKVTEKGKDVELRCDPISGHTALYWYRQSLGQGLEFLIYFQGNSAPDKSGLPSDRFSAERTGGSVSTLTIQRTQQEDSAVYLCASSSHRDRRNEQFFGPGTRLTVL.

This sequence joins TRBV9 and TRBJ2-1; TRBD2 agrees at 9 bases. With V trimmed by 4 bases and J by 4 bases, 9 bases remained unmatched. The CDR3 consists of 16 residues. Per germline, CDR1 SGDLS and CDR2 YYNGEE. The CDR3 spells CASSIRAGGSYNEQFF. The DNA for the CDR3 is TGTGCCAGCAGCATTAGAGCGGGAGGATCTTACAATGAGCAGTTCTTC.

The V call is TRBV29-1, the J call TRBJ2-1, with D tentatively TRBD1 (6 bases). The CDR3 loop spans 14 amino acids. V lost 6 bases and J lost 3, with 15 bases in between. Germline assignment: CDR1 SQVTM and CDR2 ANQGSEA. Written as DNA, the CDR3 is TGCAGCGTCCCTGGGGCAGGGGACTACAATGAGCAGTTCTTC. Amino acids: CSVPGAGDYNEQFF.

The rearrangement links TRBV9 to TRBJ2-7; D gene ambiguous. Per germline, CDR1 SGDLS and CDR2 YYNGEE. The CDR3 is 13 residues long. Between the trimmed V and J ends, which lost 1 base and 5 bases, there was a span of 10 bases. CDR3 loop: CASSVRSYHEQYF. CDR3 nucleotides: TGTGCCAGCAGCGTAAGGTCCTACCACGAGCAGTACTTC.

The chain links TRBV30 to TRBJ2-7; D unresolved. Germline assignment: CDR1 GTSNPN and CDR2 SVGIG (reference sequence). Trimming took off 1 base at V and 4 bases at J, with 5 bases between the two ends. The CDR3 has 11 residues. CDR3 in DNA: TGTGCCTGGAGTGGCGCTTACGAGCAGTACTTC. It is translated as CAWSGAYEQYF. Drawing the rest from reference TRBV30 and TRBJ2-7, the complete variable domain is SQTIHQWPATLVQPVGSPLSLECTVEGTSNPNLYWYRQAAGRGLQLLFYSVGIGQISSEVPQNLSASRPQDRQFILSSKKLLLSDSGFYLCAWSGAYEQYFGPGTRLTVT.

This chain connects TRBV4-1 to TRBJ2-1, with a possible D match to TRBD2 (6 bases). This CDR3 spans 15 amino acids. Per germline, CDR1 MGHRA and CDR2 YSYEKL. The V gene lost 1 base and the J gene lost 6 bases, with 13 bases spanning the gap. The CDR3 reads CASSQALGGVNEQFF. CDR3 in DNA: TGCGCCAGCAGCCAAGCCCTTGGCGGGGTCAATGAGCAGTTCTTC.

The chain is built from TRBV7-9 and TRBJ2-5, with 8 bases identical to TRBD2. Germline CDR1 is SEHNR and CDR2 is FQNEAQ (reference sequence). V lost 5 bases to trimming and J lost 4 bases; unmatched junction nucleotides: 6. The CDR3 runs 14 residues. DNA for the CDR3: TGTGCCAGCAGCCCGAACCGGGAGGGAGAGACCCAGTACTTC. It codes for CASSPNREGETQYF.

The rearrangement links TRBV30 to TRBJ2-1; no clear D gene. Germline CDR1 and CDR2: GTSNPN and SVGIG (reference sequence). V was shortened by 6 bases and J by 8 bases, with 8 bases between the two germline ends. CDR3 length: 10 residues. Here the CDR3 DNA reads TGTGCCTGTTCCTTGGATGAGCAGTTCTTC. As protein: CACSLDEQFF. Complete variable domain (other parts from reference TRBV30 and TRBJ2-1): SQTIHQWPATLVQPVGSPLSLECTVEGTSNPNLYWYRQAAGRGLQLLFYSVGIGQISSEVPQNLSASRPQDRQFILSSKKLLLSDSGFYLCACSLDEQFFGPGTRLTVL.

Only one count was recorded for this clone. The chain carries TRBV4-1 and TRBJ2-4; no clear D gene. V lost 1 base to trimming and J lost 5 bases, with 15 bases between them. Looked up from germline, CDR1 is MGHRA and CDR2 is YSYEKL. CDR3 size: 16 residues. The chain's CDR3 is CASSQGNLGWENIQYF. Written as DNA, the CDR3 is TGCGCCAGCAGCCAAGGAAATTTGGGGTGGGAAAACATTCAGTACTTC.

This chain links TRBV7-9 with TRBJ1-1; D remains unclear. The germline V gene encodes CDR1 SEHNR and CDR2 FQNEAQ (reference sequence). This CDR3 is 16 amino acids long. V lost 3 bases and J 6 bases, leaving 20 bases between the germline ends. The CDR3 nucleotides read TGTGCCAGCAGCTTGGCCGCGGTTCAATTTCTTCCTGAAGCTTTCTTT. Translation gives CASSLAAVQFLPEAFF.

The CDR3 sequence: CASSFQGLTDNEQFF. The CDR3 coding sequence is TGTGCCAGCAGCTTTCAGGGACTCACGGACAATGAGCAGTTCTTC. The chain recombines TRBV7-9 with TRBJ2-1; maybe TRBD2 (6 bases). Trimming stripped 3 bases from V and 5 bases from J, with 14 bases between. The CDR3 has 15 residues. Per the germline V gene, CDR1 is SEHNR and CDR2 is FQNEAQ (reference sequence).

This clone was seen just once. The genes are TRBV27 and TRBJ1-3; perhaps TRBD1 as D (5 bases). From germline, CDR1 is MNHEY and CDR2 SMNVEV (reference sequence). The CDR3 consists of 16 residues. V lost 2 bases, J lost 1 base, and 12 bases lay in between. CDR3 loop: CASSLGGALSGNTIYF. The CDR3 bases are TGTGCCAGCAGTTTAGGAGGGGCCTTATCTGGAAACACCATATATTTT.

On this clone itself: The same CDR3 can be traced to other DNA sequences in this sample. The CDR3 DNA is TGCAGCGTTGAAGCCGGGGAGCTGTTTTTT. Translating gives CSVEAGELFF. The V and J genes are TRBV29-1 and TRBJ2-2; D unresolved. The germline CDR1 and CDR2 sequences are SQVTM and ANQGSEA. V dropped 1 base and J dropped 6 bases, with 0 bases sitting between them. This CDR3 is 10 amino acids long.

V usage is TRBV4-1 and J usage is TRBJ2-1; the match to TRBD2 covers 10 bases. The junction had 6 bases not matched to a gene; V was cut back by 2 bases and J by 5 bases. In germline, CDR1 is MGHRA, CDR2 YSYEKL. This CDR3 contains 16 residues. CDR3 residues: CASSQLAGANDNEQFF. In DNA, the CDR3 is TGCGCCAGCAGCCAACTAGCGGGAGCTAACGACAATGAGCAGTTCTTC.

The V gene is TRBV29-1, the J gene TRBJ1-1; D remains unclear. Germline V lookup: CDR1 SQVTM, CDR2 ANQGSEA. CDR3 length: 12 amino acids. V lost 6 bases to trimming and J lost 1 base, with 9 bases between them. The CDR3 DNA sequence: TGCAGCGTCCTCAGAGGGAACACTGAAGCTTTCTTT. Translating it yields CSVLRGNTEAFF.

V and J are TRBV27 and TRBJ2-7; the D gene is possibly TRBD2 (6 bases). CDR1 and CDR2 (germline): MNHEY, SMNVEV (reference sequence). The CDR3 is 14 residues long. Between the trimmed V and J ends, which lost 2 bases and 0 bases, there was a span of 8 bases. The CDR3 DNA sequence: TGTGCCAGCAGTTTACGGGGGATCTCCTACGAGCAGTACTTC. Its protein is CASSLRGISYEQYF.

The chain is built from TRBV19 and TRBJ1-2, with 7 bases identical to TRBD1. Trimming took 5 bases from V and 4 from J; bases not matched to a gene: 7. Germline lookup yields CDR1 LNHDA and CDR2 SQIVND (reference sequence). The CDR3 loop spans 14 amino acids. CDR3 bases: TGTGCCAGTAGTTCATCCGGGACAGCCTATGGCTACACCTTC. Residues: CASSSSGTAYGYTF. The full variable domain, its missing parts supplied by reference TRBV19 and TRBJ1-2, is DGGITQSPKYLFRKEGQNVTLSCEQNLNHDAMYWYRQDPGQGLRLIYYSQIVNDFQKGDIAEGYSVSREKKESFPLTVTSAQKNPTAFYLCASSSSGTAYGYTFGSGTRLTVV.

This chain connects TRBV27 to TRBJ1-1; D is ambiguous. Trimming left V 2 bases short and J 0 bases short, with 7 bases between. Germline assignment: CDR1 MNHEY and CDR2 SMNVEV (reference sequence). The CDR3 is made up of 14 amino acids. The CDR3 DNA reads as TGTGCCAGCAGTTTAGTAGGGCTGAACACTGAAGCTTTCTTT. Residues: CASSLVGLNTEAFF.

Notes on this clone: This sample includes further DNA sequences coding for the same CDR3. The gene calls are TRBV13 and TRBJ2-7; D is ambiguous. V shed 4 bases and J shed 3 bases, with 4 bases lying between them. The CDR3 is 11 amino acids. Germline lookup yields CDR1 PRHDT and CDR2 FYEKMQ (reference sequence). CDR3 residues: CASSSRYEQYF. CDR3 nucleotide sequence: TGTGCCAGCAGCTCCCGCTACGAGCAGTACTTC. The whole variable domain, remainder taken from reference TRBV13 and TRBJ2-7, is AAGVIQSPRHLIKEKRETATLKCYPIPRHDTVYWYQQGPGQDPQFLISFYEKMQSDKGSIPDRFSAQQFSDYHSELNMSSLELGDSALYFCASSSRYEQYFGPGTRLTVT.

This rearrangement joins TRBV7-9 to TRBJ1-4; D is perhaps TRBD1 (5 bases). The CDR3 is 14 amino acids. The V gene's germline CDR1 is SEHNR and CDR2 FQNEAQ (reference sequence). V lost 1 base to trimming and J lost 2 bases, with 5 bases between them. The CDR3 DNA is TGTGCCAGCAGCTTAGGGGGGACTAATGAAAAACTGTTTTTT. Translating gives CASSLGGTNEKLFF.

The rearrangement joins TRBV7-2 to TRBJ2-3; TRBD2 matches at 13 bases. Germline CDR1 SGHTA, CDR2 FQGNSA. This CDR3 contains 19 residues. Trimming at V came to 5 bases and at J to 1 base, leaving 12 bases not matched to a gene. CDR3 in amino acids: CASSPHGLAGEEGTDTQYF. DNA for the CDR3: TGTGCCAGCAGCCCCCATGGACTAGCGGGAGAGGAAGGCACAGATACGCAGTATTTT. Complete variable domain (other parts from reference TRBV7-2 and TRBJ2-3): GAGVSQSPSNKVTEKGKDVELRCDPISGHTALYWYRQSLGQGLEFLIYFQGNSAPDKSGLPSDRFSAERTGGSVSTLTIQRTQQEDSAVYLCASSPHGLAGEEGTDTQYFGPGTRLTVL.